This T cell receptor beta chain was captured in a study of blood T cell repertoires in COVID-19. In the study overall: There were acute and convalescent COVID-19 samples, and they came from the United States, Italy and Spain. Sample material is recorded as cDNA or gDNA derived from T cells, B-cell-depleted T cells, or PBMCs.

The CDR3 extends over 14 amino acids. The V gene's germline CDR1 is SGHKS and CDR2 YYEKEE (reference sequence). With 4 bases clipped from V and 3 bases from J, the junction kept 5 bases outside the gene matches. Source study methods: Nucleated cell number was recorded as an estimate derived from reference gene primer amplification. Assay: immunoSEQ multiplex PCR; the TCRdb copy retains only in-frame clones and omits some. The V and J calls and the clone size are those of that table, but D and trimming were determined from the DNA. In the table there are some 150,000 clones, about 80% of which are singletons. The count of this clone is one.

The sequencing sample was made of peripheral blood. The chain carries TRBV5-5 and TRBJ1-2; 8 positions agree with TRBD1. This TCR came from a woman aged 80 or over in a cohort sampled during active or convalescent COVID-19. The CDR3: CASSRTGGDYGYTF. The CDR3 DNA reads as TGTGCCAGCAGCCGAACAGGGGGGGACTATGGCTACACCTTC. The variable domain in full, with the rest retrieved from reference TRBV5-5 and TRBJ1-2, is DAGVTQSPTHLIKTRGQQVTLRCSPISGHKSVSWYQQVLGQGPQFIFQYYEKEERGRGNFPDRFSARQFPNYSSELNVNALLLGDSALYLCASSRTGGDYGYTFGSGTRLTVV.